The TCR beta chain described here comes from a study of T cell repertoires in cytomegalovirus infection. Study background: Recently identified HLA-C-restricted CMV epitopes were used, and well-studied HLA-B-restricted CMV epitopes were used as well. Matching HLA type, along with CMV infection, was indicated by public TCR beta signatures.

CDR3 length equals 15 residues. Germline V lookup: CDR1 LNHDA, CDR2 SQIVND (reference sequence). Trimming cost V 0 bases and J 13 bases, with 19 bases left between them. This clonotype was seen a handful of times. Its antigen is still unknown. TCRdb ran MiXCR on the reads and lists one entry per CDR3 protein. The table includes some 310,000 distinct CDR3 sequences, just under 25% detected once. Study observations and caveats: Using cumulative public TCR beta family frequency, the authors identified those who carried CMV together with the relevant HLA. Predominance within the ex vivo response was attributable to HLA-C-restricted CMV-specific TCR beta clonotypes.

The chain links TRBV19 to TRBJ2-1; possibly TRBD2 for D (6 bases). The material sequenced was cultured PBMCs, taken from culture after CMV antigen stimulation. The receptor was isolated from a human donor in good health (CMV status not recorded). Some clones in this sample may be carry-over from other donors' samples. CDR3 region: CASSIEGRLGNHQFF. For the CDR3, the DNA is TGTGCCAGTAGTATAGAGGGGCGACTAGGTAACCATCAGTTCTTC.